This T cell receptor (beta chain) was found in a study of blood T cells in healthy people across ages. The study, taken as a whole, reports: It was held that the diversity estimates obtained from one million T cells were underestimates. While age rose, TCR beta diversity per million T cells dropped in a roughly linear way.

About this clonotype: Its antigen is not known. Possible read error: a much larger clone is one base away.

A J-beta primer mix and a sample-barcoded 5' primer were used in a second PCR of roughly 7 to 12 cycles. Each TCR beta cDNA got a 12-nucleotide random molecular identifier. MiXCR, run by TCRdb on the 5' RACE reads, gives a single entry per CDR3 protein. The profile shows over 500,000 distinct CDR3 sequences, 52% of them singletons. Looked up from germline, CDR1 is LGHNA and CDR2 is YNFKEQ. This CDR3 region has 14 residues. V was cut by 4 bases and J by 2 bases, with 9 bases left in between. V and J are TRBV4-2 and TRBJ2-4; D is possibly TRBD2 (5 bases). The sequencing input was blood. This sequence originates from an elderly woman in good health. In DNA form, the CDR3 reads TGTGCCAGCAGCCCCGGGGTAACCAAAAACATTCAGTACTTC. Protein: CASSPGVTKNIQYF.